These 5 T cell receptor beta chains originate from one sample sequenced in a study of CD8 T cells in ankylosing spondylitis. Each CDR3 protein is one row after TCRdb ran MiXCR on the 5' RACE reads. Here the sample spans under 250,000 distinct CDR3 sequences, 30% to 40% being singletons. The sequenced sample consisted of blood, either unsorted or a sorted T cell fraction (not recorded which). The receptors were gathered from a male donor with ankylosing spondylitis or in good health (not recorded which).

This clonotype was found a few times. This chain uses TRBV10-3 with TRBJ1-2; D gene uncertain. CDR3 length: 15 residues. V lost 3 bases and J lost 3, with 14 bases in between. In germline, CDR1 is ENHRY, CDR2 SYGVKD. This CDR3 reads CAISDLQASDYGYTF. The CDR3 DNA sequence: TGTGCCATCAGTGACCTTCAGGCTTCTGACTATGGCTACACCTTC.

The CDR3 region has the DNA TGCGCCAGCAGCCAATTAAAGCCCAGGACAGGGGGACCCTACGAGCAGTACTTC. It codes for CASSQLKPRTGGPYEQYF. This rearrangement joins TRBV5-1 to TRBJ2-7; TRBD1 agrees at 10 bases. Germline trimming cut 4 bases from V and 2 bases from J; bases unmatched to any gene: 15. The germline gives CDR1 SGHRS, CDR2 YFSETQ. The CDR3 loop spans 18 amino acids.

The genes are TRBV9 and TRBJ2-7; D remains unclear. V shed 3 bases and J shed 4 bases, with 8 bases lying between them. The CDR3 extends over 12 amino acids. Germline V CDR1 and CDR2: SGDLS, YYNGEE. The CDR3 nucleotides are TGTGCCAGCAGCGCTATCATATACGAGCAGTACTTC. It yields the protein CASSAIIYEQYF.

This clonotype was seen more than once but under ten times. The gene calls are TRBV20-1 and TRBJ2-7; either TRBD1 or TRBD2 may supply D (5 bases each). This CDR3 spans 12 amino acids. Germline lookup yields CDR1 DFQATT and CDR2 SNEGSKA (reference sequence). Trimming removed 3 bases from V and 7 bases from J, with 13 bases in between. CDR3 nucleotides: TGCAGTGCTAGCGCGCCTGGGACGGAGCAGTACTTC. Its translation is CSASAPGTEQYF.

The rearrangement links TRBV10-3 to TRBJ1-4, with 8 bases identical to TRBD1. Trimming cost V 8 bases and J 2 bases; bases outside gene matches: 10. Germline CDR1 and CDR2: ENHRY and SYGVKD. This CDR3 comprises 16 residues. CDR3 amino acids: CAIGGLTGATNEKLFF. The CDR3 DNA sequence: TGTGCCATCGGGGGGCTGACAGGGGCGACTAATGAAAAACTGTTTTTT.